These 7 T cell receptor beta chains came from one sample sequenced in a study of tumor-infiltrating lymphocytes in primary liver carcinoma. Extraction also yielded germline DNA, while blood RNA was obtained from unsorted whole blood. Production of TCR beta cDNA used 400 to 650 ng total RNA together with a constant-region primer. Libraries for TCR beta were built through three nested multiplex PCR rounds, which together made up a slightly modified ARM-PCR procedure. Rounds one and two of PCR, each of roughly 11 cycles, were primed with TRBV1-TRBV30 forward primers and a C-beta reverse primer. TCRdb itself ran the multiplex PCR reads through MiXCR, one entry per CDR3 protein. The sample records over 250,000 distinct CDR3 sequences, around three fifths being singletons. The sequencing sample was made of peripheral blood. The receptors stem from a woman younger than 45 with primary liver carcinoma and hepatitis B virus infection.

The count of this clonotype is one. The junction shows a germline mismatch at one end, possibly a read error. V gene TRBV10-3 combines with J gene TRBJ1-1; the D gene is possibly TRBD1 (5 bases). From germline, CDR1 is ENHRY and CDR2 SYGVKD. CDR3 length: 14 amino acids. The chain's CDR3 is CAISPQVANAEAFF. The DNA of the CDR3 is TGTGCCATCAGCCCACAGGTGGCGAACGCTGAAGCTTTCTTT.

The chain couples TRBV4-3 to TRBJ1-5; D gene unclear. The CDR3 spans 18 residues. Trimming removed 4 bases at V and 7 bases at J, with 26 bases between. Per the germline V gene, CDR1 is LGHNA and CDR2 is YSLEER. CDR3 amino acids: CASSRDSYKRAGGQPQHF. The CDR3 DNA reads TGCGCCAGCAGCCGAGATAGTTATAAGAGGGCGGGAGGGCAGCCCCAGCATTTT.

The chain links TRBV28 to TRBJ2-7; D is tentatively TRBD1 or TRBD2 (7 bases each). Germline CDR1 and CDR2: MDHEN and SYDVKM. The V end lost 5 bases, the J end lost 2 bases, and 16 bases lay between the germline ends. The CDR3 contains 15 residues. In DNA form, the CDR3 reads TGTGCCAGCAGTCCGGGGGGAGGGGGCGCCTACGAGCAGTACTTC. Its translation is CASSPGGGGAYEQYF.

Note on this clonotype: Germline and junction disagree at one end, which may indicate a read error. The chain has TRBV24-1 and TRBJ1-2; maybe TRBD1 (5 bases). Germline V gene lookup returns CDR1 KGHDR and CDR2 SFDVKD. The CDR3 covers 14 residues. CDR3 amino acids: CATGDSGTTYGYTF. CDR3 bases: TGTGCCACCGGTGACTCCGGGACGACCTATGGCTACACCTTC.

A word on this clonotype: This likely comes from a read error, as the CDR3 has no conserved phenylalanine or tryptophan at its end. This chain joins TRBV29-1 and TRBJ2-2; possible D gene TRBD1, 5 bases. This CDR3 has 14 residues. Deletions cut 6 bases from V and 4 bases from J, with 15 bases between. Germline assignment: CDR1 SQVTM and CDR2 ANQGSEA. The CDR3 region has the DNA TGCAGCGTAAGACCAAGACAGACCACCGGGGAGCTGTTTATC. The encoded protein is CSVRPRQTTGELFI.

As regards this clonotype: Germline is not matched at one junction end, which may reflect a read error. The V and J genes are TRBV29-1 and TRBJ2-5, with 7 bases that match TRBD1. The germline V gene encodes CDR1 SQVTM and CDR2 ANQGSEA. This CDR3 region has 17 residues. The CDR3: CGPQGDAGTAHQETQYF. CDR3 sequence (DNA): TGCGGCCCGCAAGGGGACGCCGGGACAGCGCACCAAGAGACTCAGTACTTC.

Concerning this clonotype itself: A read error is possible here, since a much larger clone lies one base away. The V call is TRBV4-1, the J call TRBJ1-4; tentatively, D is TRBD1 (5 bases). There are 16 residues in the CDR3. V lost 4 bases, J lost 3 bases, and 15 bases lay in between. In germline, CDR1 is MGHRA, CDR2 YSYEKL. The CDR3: CASSPTGDSSNEKLFF. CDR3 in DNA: TGCGCCAGCAGCCCGACGGGGGATTCTTCTAATGAAAAACTGTTTTTT.